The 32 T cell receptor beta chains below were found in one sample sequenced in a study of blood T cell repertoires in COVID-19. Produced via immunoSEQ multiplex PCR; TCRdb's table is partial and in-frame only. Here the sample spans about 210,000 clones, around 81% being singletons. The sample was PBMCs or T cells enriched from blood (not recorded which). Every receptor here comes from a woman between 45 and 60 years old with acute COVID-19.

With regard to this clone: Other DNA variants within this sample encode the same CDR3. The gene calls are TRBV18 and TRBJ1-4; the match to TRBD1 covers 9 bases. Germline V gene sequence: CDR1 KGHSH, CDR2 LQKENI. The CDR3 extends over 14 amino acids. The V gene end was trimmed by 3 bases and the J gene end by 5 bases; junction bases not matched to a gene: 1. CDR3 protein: CASSPGTGNEKLFF. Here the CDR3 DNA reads TGTGCCAGCTCACCCGGGACAGGGAATGAAAAACTGTTTTTT.

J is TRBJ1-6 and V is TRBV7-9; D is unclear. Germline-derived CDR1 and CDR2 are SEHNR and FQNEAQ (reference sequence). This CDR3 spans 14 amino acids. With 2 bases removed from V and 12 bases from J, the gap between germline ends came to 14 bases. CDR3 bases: TGTGCCAGCAGCTTAAATCAGGTCCTTGTACCCCTCCACTTT. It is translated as CASSLNQVLVPLHF. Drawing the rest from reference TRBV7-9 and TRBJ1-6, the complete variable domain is DTGVSQNPRHKITKRGQNVTFRCDPISEHNRLYWYRQTLGQGPEFLTYFQNEAQLEKSRLLSDRFSAERPKGSFSTLEIQRTEQGDSAMYLCASSLNQVLVPLHFGNGTRLTVT.

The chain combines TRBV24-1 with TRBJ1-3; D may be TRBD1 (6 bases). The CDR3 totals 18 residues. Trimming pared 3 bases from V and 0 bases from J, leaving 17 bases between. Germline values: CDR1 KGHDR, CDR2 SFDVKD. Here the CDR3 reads CATSDPGERCYSGNTIYF. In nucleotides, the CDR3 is TGTGCCACCAGTGATCCAGGGGAGAGGTGTTACTCTGGAAACACCATATATTTT.

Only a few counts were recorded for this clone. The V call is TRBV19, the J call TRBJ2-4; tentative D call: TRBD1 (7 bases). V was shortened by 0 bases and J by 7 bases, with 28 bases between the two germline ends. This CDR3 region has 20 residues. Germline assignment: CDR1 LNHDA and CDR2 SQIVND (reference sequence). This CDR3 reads CASSIDRGQRGRGDLNIQYF. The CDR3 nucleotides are TGTGCCAGTAGTATAGATCGGGGTCAGAGGGGGCGGGGAGATTTGAACATTCAGTACTTC.

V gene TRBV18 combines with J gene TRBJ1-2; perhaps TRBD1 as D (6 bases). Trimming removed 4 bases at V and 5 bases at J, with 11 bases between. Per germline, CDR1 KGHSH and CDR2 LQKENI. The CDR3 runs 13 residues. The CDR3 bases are TGTGCCAGCTCACTTGACAGGAAATATGGCTACACCTTC. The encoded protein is CASSLDRKYGYTF.

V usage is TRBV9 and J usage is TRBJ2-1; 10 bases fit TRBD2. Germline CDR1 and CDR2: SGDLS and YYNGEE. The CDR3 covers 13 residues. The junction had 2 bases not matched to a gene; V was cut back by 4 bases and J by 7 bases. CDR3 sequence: CASSTSGMNEQFF. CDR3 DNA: TGTGCCAGCAGCACTAGCGGGATGAATGAGCAGTTCTTC.

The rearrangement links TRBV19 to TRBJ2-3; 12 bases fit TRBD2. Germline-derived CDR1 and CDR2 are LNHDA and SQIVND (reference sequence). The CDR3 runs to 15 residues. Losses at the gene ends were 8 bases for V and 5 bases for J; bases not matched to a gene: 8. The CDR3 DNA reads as TGTGCCAGTCGAACGGCTAGCGGGAGGGGAGATACGCAGTATTTT. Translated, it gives CASRTASGRGDTQYF.

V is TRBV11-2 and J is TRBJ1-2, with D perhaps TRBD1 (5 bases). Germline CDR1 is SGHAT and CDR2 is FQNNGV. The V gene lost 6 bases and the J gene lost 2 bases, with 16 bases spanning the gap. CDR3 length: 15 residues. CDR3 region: CASRGIGGSNYGYTF. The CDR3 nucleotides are TGTGCCAGCAGGGGGATCGGGGGATCCAACTATGGCTACACCTTC.

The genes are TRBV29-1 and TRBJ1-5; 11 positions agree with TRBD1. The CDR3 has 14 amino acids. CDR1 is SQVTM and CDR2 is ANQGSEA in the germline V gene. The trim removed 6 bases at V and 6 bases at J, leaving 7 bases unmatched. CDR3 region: CSVGQGARGQPQHF. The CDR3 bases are TGCAGCGTCGGACAGGGGGCGCGGGGTCAGCCCCAGCATTTT.

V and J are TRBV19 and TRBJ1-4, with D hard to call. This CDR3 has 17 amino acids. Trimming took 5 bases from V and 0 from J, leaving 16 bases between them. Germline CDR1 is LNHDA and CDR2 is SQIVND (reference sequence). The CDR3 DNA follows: TGTGCCAGTAGTTCTTTATATCTGAGAACAACTAATGAAAAACTGTTTTTT. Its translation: CASSSLYLRTTNEKLFF.

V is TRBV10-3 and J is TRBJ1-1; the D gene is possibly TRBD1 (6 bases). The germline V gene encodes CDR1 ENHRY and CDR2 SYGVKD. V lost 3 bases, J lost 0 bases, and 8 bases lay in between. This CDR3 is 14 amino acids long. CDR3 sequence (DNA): TGTGCCATCAGTGACAGGGGCATGAACACTGAAGCTTTCTTT. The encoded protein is CAISDRGMNTEAFF.

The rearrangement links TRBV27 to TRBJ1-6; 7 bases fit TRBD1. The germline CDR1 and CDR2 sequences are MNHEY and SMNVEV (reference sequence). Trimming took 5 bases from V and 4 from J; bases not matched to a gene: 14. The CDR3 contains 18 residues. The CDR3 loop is CASSPQAGTVRYNSPLHF. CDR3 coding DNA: TGTGCCAGCAGTCCACAAGCCGGGACAGTTAGATATAATTCACCCCTCCACTTT.

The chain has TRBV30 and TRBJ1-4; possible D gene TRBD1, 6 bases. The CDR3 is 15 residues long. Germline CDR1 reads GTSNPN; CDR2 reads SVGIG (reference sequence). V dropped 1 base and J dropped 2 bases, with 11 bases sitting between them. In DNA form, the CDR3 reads TGTGCCTGGAGTGACCATAGGGGGACTAATGAAAAACTGTTTTTT. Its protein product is CAWSDHRGTNEKLFF.

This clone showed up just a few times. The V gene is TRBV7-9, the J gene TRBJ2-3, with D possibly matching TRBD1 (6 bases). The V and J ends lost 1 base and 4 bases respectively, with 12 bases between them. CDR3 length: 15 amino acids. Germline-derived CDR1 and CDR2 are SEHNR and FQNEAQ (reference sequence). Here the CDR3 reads CASSLEGVGADTQYF. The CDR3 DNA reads TGTGCCAGCAGCTTAGAGGGGGTCGGCGCAGATACGCAGTATTTT.

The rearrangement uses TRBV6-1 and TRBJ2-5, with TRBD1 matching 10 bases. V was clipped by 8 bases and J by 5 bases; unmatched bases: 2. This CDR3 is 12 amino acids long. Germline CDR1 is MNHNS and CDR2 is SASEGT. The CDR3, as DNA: TGTGCCAGCGTGGACAGGGGGGAGACCCAGTACTTC. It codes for CASVDRGETQYF.

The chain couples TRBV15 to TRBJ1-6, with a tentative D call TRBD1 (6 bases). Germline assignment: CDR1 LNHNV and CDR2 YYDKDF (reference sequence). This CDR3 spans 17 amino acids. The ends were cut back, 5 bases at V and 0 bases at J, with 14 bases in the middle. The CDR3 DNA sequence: TGTGCCACCAGCGACTCAGGCAGGGGCTCCTATAATTCACCCCTCCACTTT. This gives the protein CATSDSGRGSYNSPLHF.

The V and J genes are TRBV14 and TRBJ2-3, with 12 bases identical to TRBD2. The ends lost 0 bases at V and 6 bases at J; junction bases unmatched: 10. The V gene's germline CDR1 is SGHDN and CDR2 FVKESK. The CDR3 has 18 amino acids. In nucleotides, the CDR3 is TGTGCCAGCAGCCAAGAGCGGGCTAGCGGGGGGGCCCTTGATACGCAGTATTTT. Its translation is CASSQERASGGALDTQYF.

The CDR3 DNA reads as TGTGCCAGCTCACCACGACCCTGGACAGGGGACCCCTCCTACAATGAGCAGTTCTTC. Its protein product is CASSPRPWTGDPSYNEQFF. The J gene is TRBJ2-1, the V gene TRBV18; 9 positions match TRBD1. The germline CDR1 and CDR2 sequences are KGHSH and LQKENI. V dropped 1 base and J dropped 0; count of bases not matched to a gene: 10. The CDR3 is 19 residues long.

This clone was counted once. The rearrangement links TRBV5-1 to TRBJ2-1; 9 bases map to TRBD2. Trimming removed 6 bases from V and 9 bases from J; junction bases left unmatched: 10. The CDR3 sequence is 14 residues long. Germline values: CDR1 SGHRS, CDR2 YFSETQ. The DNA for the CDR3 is TGCGCCAGCAACCAGCGGGAGGTGATTTCTGAGCAGTTCTTC. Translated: CASNQREVISEQFF.

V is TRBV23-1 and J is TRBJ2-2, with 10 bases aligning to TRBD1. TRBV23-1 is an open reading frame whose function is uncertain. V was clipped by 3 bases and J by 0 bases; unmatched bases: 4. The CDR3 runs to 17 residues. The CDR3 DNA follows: TGCGCCAGCAGTCACCTTGGACAGGGGGCGAACACCGGGGAGCTGTTTTTT. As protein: CASSHLGQGANTGELFF.

The CDR3 spells CASGLAGAYEQYF. The DNA for the CDR3 is TGTGCCAGCGGGTTGGCGGGAGCCTACGAGCAGTACTTC. The chain uses TRBV28 and TRBJ2-7; 7 bases align to TRBD2. CDR3 length equals 13 residues. Germline V gene data show CDR1 as MDHEN and CDR2 as SYDVKM. Trimming removed 8 bases from V and 2 bases from J; junction bases left unmatched: 6. Full variable domain (missing parts from reference TRBV28 and TRBJ2-7): DVKVTQSSRYLVKRTGEKVFLECVQDMDHENMFWYRQDPGLGLRLIYFSYDVKMKEKGDIPEGYSVSREKKERFSLILESASTNQTSMYLCASGLAGAYEQYFGPGTRLTVT.

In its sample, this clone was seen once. The CDR3 region is CASSIDPRVGDQPQHF. The CDR3 DNA is TGTGCCAGTAGTATAGACCCCCGAGTAGGGGATCAGCCCCAGCATTTT. The chain recombines TRBV19 with TRBJ1-5, with D perhaps matching TRBD1 (5 bases). The germline V gene has CDR1 LNHDA and CDR2 SQIVND (reference sequence). V dropped 0 bases and J dropped 5 bases, with 14 bases sitting between them. The CDR3 runs 16 residues.

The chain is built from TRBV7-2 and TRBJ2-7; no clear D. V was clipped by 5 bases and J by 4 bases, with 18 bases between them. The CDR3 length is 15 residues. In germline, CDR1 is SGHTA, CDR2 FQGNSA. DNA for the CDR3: TGTGCCAGCAGCGACCCCGCGAGCGCTGGTTACGAGCAGTACTTC. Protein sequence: CASSDPASAGYEQYF.

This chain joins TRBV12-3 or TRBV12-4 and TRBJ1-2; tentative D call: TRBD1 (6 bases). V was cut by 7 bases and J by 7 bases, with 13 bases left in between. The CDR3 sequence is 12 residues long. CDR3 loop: CASNTGWGGYTF. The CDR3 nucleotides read TGTGCCAGCAACACAGGGTGGGGTGGCTACACCTTC.

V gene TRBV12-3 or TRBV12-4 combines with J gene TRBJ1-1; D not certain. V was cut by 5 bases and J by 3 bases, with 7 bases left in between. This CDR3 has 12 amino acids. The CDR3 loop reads CASSPVYTEAFF. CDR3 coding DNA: TGTGCCAGCAGTCCAGTTTACACTGAAGCTTTCTTT.

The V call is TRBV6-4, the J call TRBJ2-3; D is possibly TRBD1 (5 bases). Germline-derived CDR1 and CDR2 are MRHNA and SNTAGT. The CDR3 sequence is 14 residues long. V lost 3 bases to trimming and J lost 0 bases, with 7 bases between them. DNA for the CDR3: TGTGCCAGCAGTGAGGCAGGGAGCACAGATACGCAGTATTTT. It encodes CASSEAGSTDTQYF.

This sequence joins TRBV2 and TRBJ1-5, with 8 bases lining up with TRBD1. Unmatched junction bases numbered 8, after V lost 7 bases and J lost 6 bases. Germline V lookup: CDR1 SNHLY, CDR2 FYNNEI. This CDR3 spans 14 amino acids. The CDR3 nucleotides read TGTGCCAGCACCACCTCAGGGGGCGGTCAGCCCCAGCATTTT. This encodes CASTTSGGGQPQHF.

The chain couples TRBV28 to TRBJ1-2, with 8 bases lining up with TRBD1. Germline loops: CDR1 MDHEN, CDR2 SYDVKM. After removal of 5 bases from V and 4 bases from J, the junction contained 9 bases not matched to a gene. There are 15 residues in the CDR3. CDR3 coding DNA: TGTGCCAGCAGTCTCCAGGACAGGGACGGCTATGGCTACACCTTC. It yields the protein CASSLQDRDGYGYTF.

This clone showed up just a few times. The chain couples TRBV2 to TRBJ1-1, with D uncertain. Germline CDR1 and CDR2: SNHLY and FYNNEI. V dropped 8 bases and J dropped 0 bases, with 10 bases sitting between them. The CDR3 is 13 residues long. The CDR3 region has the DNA TGTGCCAGCGGTGGAGGTCTGAACACTGAAGCTTTCTTT. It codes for CASGGGLNTEAFF.

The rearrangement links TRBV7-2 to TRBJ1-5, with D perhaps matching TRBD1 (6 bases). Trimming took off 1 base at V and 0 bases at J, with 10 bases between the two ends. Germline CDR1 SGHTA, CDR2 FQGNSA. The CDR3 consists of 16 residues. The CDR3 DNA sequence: TGTGCCAGCAGCTTAGTTTCCAGGGGTAGCAATCAGCCCCAGCATTTT. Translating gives CASSLVSRGSNQPQHF.

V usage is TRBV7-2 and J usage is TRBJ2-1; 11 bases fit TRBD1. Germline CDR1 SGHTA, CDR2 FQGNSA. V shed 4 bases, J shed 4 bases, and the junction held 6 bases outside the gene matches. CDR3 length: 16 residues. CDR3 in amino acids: CASSSIGQGAYNEQFF. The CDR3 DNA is TGTGCCAGCAGCTCAATAGGACAGGGGGCGTACAATGAGCAGTTCTTC.

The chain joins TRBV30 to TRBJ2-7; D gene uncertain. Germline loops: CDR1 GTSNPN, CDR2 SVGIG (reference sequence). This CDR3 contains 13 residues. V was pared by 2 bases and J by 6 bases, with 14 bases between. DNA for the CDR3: TGTGCCTGGAGTTTCTATATCCCCGGCGAGCAGTACTTC. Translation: CAWSFYIPGEQYF.